This note documents a single T cell receptor beta chain sequence. Its antigen remains unidentified. TCRdb's copy holds only in-frame clones and misses some; the assay was immunoSEQ multiplex PCR. The repertoire holds 10,000 to 15,000 clones, with roughly 85% as singletons. The data were taken from a study of STAT3 mutations in large granular lymphocyte leukemia. Study conclusions and caveats: No sample exists from the first appearance of each clone. In 6 of 18 patients, new TCR clonotypes emerged after therapy. Every T-LGLL patient had at least one immunodominant TCRbeta clonotype.

This CDR3 spans 15 amino acids. After removal of 2 bases from V and 4 bases from J, the junction contained 7 bases not matched to a gene. The germline gives CDR1 MNHEY, CDR2 SVGAGI. The V gene is TRBV6-5, the J gene TRBJ1-1; the match to TRBD1 covers 7 bases. This clonotype was obtained from a human donor with T large granular lymphocyte leukemia. Some clones in this sample may be carry-over from other donors' samples. Specimen: PBMCs. The CDR3 nucleotides read TGTGCCAGCAGTTACGAGACAGGGACCCCCACTGAAGCTTTCTTT. Amino acid sequence: CASSYETGTPTEAFF.